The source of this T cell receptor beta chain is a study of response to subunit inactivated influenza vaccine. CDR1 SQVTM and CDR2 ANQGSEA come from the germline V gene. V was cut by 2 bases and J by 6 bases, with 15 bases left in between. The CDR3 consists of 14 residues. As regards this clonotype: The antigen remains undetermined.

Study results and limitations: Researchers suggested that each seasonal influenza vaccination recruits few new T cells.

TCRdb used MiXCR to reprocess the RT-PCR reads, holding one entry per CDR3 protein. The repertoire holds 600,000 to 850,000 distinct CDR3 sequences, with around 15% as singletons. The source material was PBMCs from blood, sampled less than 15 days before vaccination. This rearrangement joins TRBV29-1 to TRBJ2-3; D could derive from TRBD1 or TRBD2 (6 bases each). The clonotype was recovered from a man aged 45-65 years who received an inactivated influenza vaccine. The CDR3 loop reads CSVEFPGARDTQYF. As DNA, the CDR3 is TGCAGCGTTGAATTCCCGGGGGCGAGGGATACGCAGTATTTT.